The 14 T cell receptor beta chains presented below share a single source sample, sequenced in a study of identical twins. From the 5' RACE reads, TCRdb called clonotypes with MiXCR, one entry per CDR3 protein. The sample lists under 450,000 distinct CDR3 sequences, 18% seen once, with around 12% in the top ten. Sequencing was carried out using naive T cells sorted from blood. Every receptor here comes from a middle-aged man in good health.

This clonotype was counted only a few times. The chain is built from TRBV5-1 and TRBJ2-1, with 8 bases lining up with TRBD2. This CDR3 is built from 15 residues. V lost 0 bases to trimming and J lost 4 bases; unmatched junction nucleotides: 3. Germline lookup yields CDR1 SGHRS and CDR2 YFSETQ. This CDR3 is CASSLELAEYNEQFF. The CDR3 DNA is TGCGCCAGCAGCTTGGAACTAGCGGAGTACAATGAGCAGTTCTTC.

This clonotype was recorded a few times. This chain connects TRBV5-4 to TRBJ2-7, with D possibly being TRBD1 (6 bases). Per the germline V gene, CDR1 is SGHNT and CDR2 is YYREEE (reference sequence). V gave up 4 bases and J gave up 3 bases, with 20 bases separating them. CDR3 size: 16 residues. The CDR3 DNA reads as TGTGCCAGCAGCCCAACGGCGGGCAGGGGAAGCTACGAGCAGTACTTC. This sequence encodes CASSPTAGRGSYEQYF. The whole variable domain, filled in from reference TRBV5-4 and TRBJ2-7, reads ETGVTQSPTHLIKTRGQQVTLRCSSQSGHNTVSWYQQALGQGPQFIFQYYREEENGRGNFPPRFSGLQFPNYSSELNVNALELDDSALYLCASSPTAGRGSYEQYFGPGTRLTVT.

This clonotype appeared many times. The chain links TRBV28 to TRBJ1-5; no firm D call. Per germline, CDR1 MDHEN and CDR2 SYDVKM. Trimming took 0 bases from V and 7 from J, leaving 16 bases between them. The CDR3 length is 16 residues. CDR3 sequence (DNA): TGTGCCAGCAGTTTATGGTCTTTGACCGGGGTACAGCCCCAGCATTTT. It is translated as CASSLWSLTGVQPQHF.

This clonotype was seen only a few times. The rearrangement joins TRBV20-1 to TRBJ2-5; the match to TRBD2 covers 9 bases. With 0 bases clipped from V and 2 bases from J, the junction kept 4 bases outside the gene matches. Germline V gene sequence: CDR1 DFQATT, CDR2 SNEGSKA (reference sequence). CDR3 length equals 15 residues. The CDR3 here is CSARDGTSHQETQYF. The CDR3 DNA reads TGCAGTGCTAGAGATGGGACTAGCCATCAAGAGACCCAGTACTTC.

The CDR3 nucleotides read TGCAGTGCTACCCGGACGGCGCTCTACGACTCCGAGCAGTACTTC. Its protein product is CSATRTALYDSEQYF. The chain joins TRBV20-1 to TRBJ2-7; D uncertain. CDR1 and CDR2 from the germline V gene are DFQATT and SNEGSKA (reference sequence). Trimming removed 4 bases at V and 6 bases at J, with 22 bases between. The CDR3 is made up of 15 amino acids.

This clonotype was counted between two and nine times. The V and J genes are TRBV11-2 and TRBJ2-7; TRBD2 agrees at 9 bases. The germline gives CDR1 SGHAT, CDR2 FQNNGV. The CDR3 has 15 amino acids. V dropped 5 bases and J dropped 0; count of bases not matched to a gene: 5. The DNA for the CDR3 is TGTGCCAGCAGCACGATAGCGGGAGCCTCCTACGAGCAGTACTTC. This codes for CASSTIAGASYEQYF.

This clonotype was recorded a few times. V usage is TRBV7-8 and J usage is TRBJ2-3; no firm D call. Per germline, CDR1 SGHVS and CDR2 FQNEAQ. The ends were cut back, 6 bases at V and 7 bases at J, with 8 bases in the middle. This CDR3 has 11 amino acids. The CDR3 sequence is CASSQRYTQYF. The CDR3 DNA reads as TGTGCCAGCAGTCAGCGATATACGCAGTATTTT.

The CDR3 loop reads CATSRGDIGVQFF. The CDR3 nucleotides read TGTGCCACCAGCAGAGGGGACATAGGGGTGCAGTTCTTC. The V and J genes are TRBV15 and TRBJ2-1; D might be TRBD1 (6 bases). This CDR3 has 13 amino acids. V dropped 1 base and J dropped 12 bases, with 13 bases sitting between them. Germline V CDR1 and CDR2: LNHNV, YYDKDF (reference sequence).

The genes are TRBV9 and TRBJ2-5; 8 bases fit TRBD2. J lost 2 bases, V lost 1 base, and 4 bases had no gene match. The germline gives CDR1 SGDLS, CDR2 YYNGEE. There are 15 residues in the CDR3. In nucleotides, the CDR3 is TGTGCCAGCAGCGTAAGCGGGAGACAACAAGAGACCCAGTACTTC. It yields the protein CASSVSGRQQETQYF.

The chain joins TRBV9 to TRBJ2-6; no reliable D call. The CDR3 has 18 amino acids. Germline CDR1 and CDR2: SGDLS and YYNGEE. V was pared by 4 bases and J by 0 bases, with 17 bases between. The CDR3 region has the DNA TGTGCCAGCAGCTCCTCAGACGGGCCCCGCTCTGGGGCCAACGTCCTGACTTTC. Translating gives CASSSSDGPRSGANVLTF.

This clonotype has a handful of counts. V usage is TRBV5-1 and J usage is TRBJ1-2; tentatively, D is TRBD1 (5 bases). Trimming removed 0 bases from V and 6 bases from J, with 12 bases in between. The CDR3 length is 14 residues. The germline V gene has CDR1 SGHRS and CDR2 YFSETQ. DNA of the CDR3: TGCGCCAGCAGCTTGGACGGGACGGTCGATGGCTACACCTTC. It is translated as CASSLDGTVDGYTF.

This sequence joins TRBV5-1 and TRBJ1-2; D gene unclear. V lost 4 bases to trimming and J lost 0 bases, with 13 bases between them. Germline assignment: CDR1 SGHRS and CDR2 YFSETQ. CDR3 length equals 15 residues. CDR3 loop: CASSTAGRSNYGYTF. The CDR3 nucleotides read TGCGCCAGCAGCACAGCTGGACGATCTAACTATGGCTACACCTTC.

This clonotype was recorded at least ten times. The V gene is TRBV4-2, the J gene TRBJ2-1; D unclear. CDR3 length equals 16 residues. V lost 0 bases and J 9 bases, leaving 18 bases between the germline ends. Per germline, CDR1 LGHNA and CDR2 YNFKEQ. CDR3 sequence (DNA): TGTGCCAGCAGCCAAGAGTGGGCGAGCCAATTCAGTGAGCAGTTCTTC. It specifies CASSQEWASQFSEQFF.

This clonotype was seen only a few times. The chain links TRBV7-3 to TRBJ1-2, with 10 bases aligning to TRBD1. The germline gives CDR1 SGHTA, CDR2 FQGTGA. Trimming removed 4 bases from V and 10 bases from J; junction bases left unmatched: 6. This CDR3 region has 13 residues. As DNA, the CDR3 is TGTGCCAGCAGCTCCGGGACAGGGGACGACTACACCTTC. Its protein is CASSSGTGDDYTF.